The T cell receptor beta chain under discussion was sequenced for a study of shared T cell receptors in the human thymus. Sequencing used immunoSEQ multiplex PCR; TCRdb keeps in-frame clones, though not all of them. The data show about 660,000 clones, about 87% seen once. The data were also submitted as part of a second study, on human thymus T cells. That source notes: Healthy Finnish infants undergoing corrective surgery for congenital heart defects provided the donor material. Thymus tissue was removed during corrective cardiac surgery. Apparent skewing of V and J gene usage characterized both thymic and blood repertoires. What related research reported was that thymic repertoires overlapped highly among unrelated individuals.

Sequencing was carried out using thymocytes. The sequence was collected from a boy less than two years old with a congenital heart defect.

In nucleotides, the CDR3 is TGTGCCAGCAGTGGAGGACAGCCGAACACCGGGGAGCTGTTTTTT. Amino acid sequence: CASSGGQPNTGELFF. The rearrangement joins TRBV6-1 to TRBJ2-2; D may be TRBD1 (6 bases). The CDR3 spans 15 residues. V gave up 4 bases and J gave up 0 bases, with 9 bases separating them. Germline lookup yields CDR1 MNHNS and CDR2 SASEGT.